This T cell receptor (beta chain) was documented in a study of T cells in Graves' hyperthyroidism and ophthalmopathy. Per the germline V gene, CDR1 is SGHDN and CDR2 is FVKESK. With 1 base removed from V and 4 bases from J, the gap between germline ends came to 10 bases. The CDR3 is made up of 15 amino acids. Authors of the study amplified TCR beta CDR3 regions from RNA transcripts. The HTBI set primed first-round TCR CDR3 RT-PCR. TCRdb reprocessed the multiplex PCR reads with MiXCR, giving one entry per CDR3 protein. The sample carries 550,000 to 650,000 distinct CDR3 sequences, about 14% recorded once.

Source material: blood. The chain joins TRBV14 to TRBJ1-4; no clear D. This TCR came from a woman aged 40-49 years with Graves' hyperthyroidism. The CDR3 coding sequence is TGTGCCAGCAGCCAAGTGAGGGCCTTTAATGAAAAACTGTTTTTT. It is translated as CASSQVRAFNEKLFF.